Below, one TCR beta chain is given with its context. It may be a read error: a sequence one base away is much more abundant. TCR beta CDR3 amplification used RNA transcripts. RT-PCR with HTBI primers came first, then second-round multiplex PCR. One entry per CDR3 protein results from TCRdb running MiXCR on the multiplex PCR reads. The table records 400,000 to 500,000 distinct CDR3 sequences, over 20% of them present only once. CDR3 length equals 14 residues. CDR1 and CDR2 from the germline V gene are LNHNV and YYDKDF (reference sequence). This record belongs to a study of Graves' ophthalmopathy and Graves' hyperthyroidism.

This sequence originates from a woman aged 18 to 35 with stable Graves' hyperthyroidism. Sequencing used peripheral blood. The V call is TRBV15, the J call TRBJ2-5, with D possibly being TRBD1 or TRBD2 (5 bases each). The CDR3 nucleotides read TGTGTCACCAGCAGGGTGACATGGGGGGAGACCCAGTACTTC. Its translation: CVTSRVTWGETQYF. Together with reference TRBV15 and TRBJ2-5, the CDR3 gives the full variable domain: DAMVIQNPRYQVTQFGKPVTLSCSQTLNHNVMYWYQQKSSQAPKLLFHYYDKDFNNEADTPDNFQSRRPNTSFCFLDIRSPGLGDTAMYLCVTSRVTWGETQYFGPGTRLLVL.